The 24 T cell receptor beta chains listed next were all sequenced from one sample in a study of blood T cell repertoires in COVID-19. Repertoires were generated with immunoSEQ multiplex PCR, while TCRdb's copy carries only in-frame clones and drops some. The sample lists 140,000 or so clones; around 87% were seen once. Sequenced input: peripheral blood. The source of these receptors is a human donor in a cohort sampled during active COVID-19.

This rearrangement joins TRBV4-2 to TRBJ2-3, with 12 bases identical to TRBD2. Germline assignment: CDR1 LGHNA and CDR2 YNFKEQ. The CDR3 loop spans 20 amino acids. Trimming at V came to 1 base and at J to 3 bases, leaving 14 bases not matched to a gene. The CDR3 sequence is CASSQVQSTGLAGGTDTQYF. The CDR3 region has the DNA TGTGCCAGCAGCCAAGTACAATCAACCGGGCTAGCGGGAGGGACAGATACGCAGTATTTT.

V is TRBV11-2 and J is TRBJ2-3; weak D call: TRBD2 (6 bases). Between the trimmed V and J ends, which lost 5 bases and 5 bases, there was a span of 17 bases. The CDR3 consists of 15 residues. Germline V gene data show CDR1 as SGHAT and CDR2 as FQNNGV. For the CDR3, the DNA is TGTGCCAGCAGCACCAGATCTAGCGCTGGAGATACGCAGTATTTT. Translating gives CASSTRSSAGDTQYF.

This chain uses TRBV7-8 with TRBJ1-1; D is unresolved. The germline V and J ends were trimmed by 2 bases and 2 bases, with 6 bases remaining between them. Germline assignment: CDR1 SGHVS and CDR2 FQNEAQ. The CDR3 length is 13 residues. CDR3 sequence reads: CASSLNSNTEAFF. As DNA, the CDR3 is TGTGCCAGCAGCTTAAACAGCAACACTGAAGCTTTCTTT.

The gene calls are TRBV30 and TRBJ2-1; D might be TRBD1 (8 bases). The germline V gene encodes CDR1 GTSNPN and CDR2 SVGIG (reference sequence). There are 15 residues in the CDR3. The V gene lost 0 bases and the J gene lost 4 bases, with 13 bases spanning the gap. The CDR3 coding sequence is TGTGCCTGGAGTGTACAGGGGGGGGTATACAATGAGCAGTTCTTC. This sequence encodes CAWSVQGGVYNEQFF.

The chain has TRBV25-1 and TRBJ2-1; D is perhaps TRBD2 (6 bases). Germline V CDR1 and CDR2: MGHDK, SYGVNS. The V end was cut by 0 bases, the J end by 7 bases, with 16 bases between. The CDR3 loop spans 16 amino acids. CDR3 amino acids: CASSEYRVAATNEQFF. The CDR3 nucleotides are TGTGCCAGCAGTGAATATCGAGTAGCGGCAACTAATGAGCAGTTCTTC.

This chain uses TRBV2 with TRBJ2-3; 7 bases match TRBD2. CDR3 size: 13 residues. V was clipped by 11 bases and J by 1 base; unmatched bases: 6. The germline CDR1 and CDR2 sequences are SNHLY and FYNNEI. The CDR3 nucleotides are TGTGCCTCGCGGGGGTGGGGCACAGATACGCAGTATTTT. Translating gives CASRGWGTDTQYF.

J is TRBJ2-3 and V is TRBV9; TRBD2 matches 8 bases. The CDR3 has 16 amino acids. Germline V gene sequence: CDR1 SGDLS, CDR2 YYNGEE. Trimming cost V 0 bases and J 0 bases; bases outside gene matches: 3. CDR3 sequence: CASSVGRGASTDTQYF. The CDR3 coding sequence is TGTGCCAGCAGCGTAGGGCGGGGGGCCAGCACAGATACGCAGTATTTT.

J is TRBJ1-5 and V is TRBV10-3; 11 bases fit TRBD1. The CDR3 loop spans 13 amino acids. Germline V gene lookup returns CDR1 ENHRY and CDR2 SYGVKD. With V trimmed by 6 bases and J by 5 bases, 0 bases remained unmatched. The CDR3 DNA is TGTGCCATCAGGGGACAGGGGGATCAGCCCCAGCATTTT. Protein sequence: CAIRGQGDQPQHF.

This sequence joins TRBV11-1 and TRBJ1-1, with 8 bases fitting TRBD1. The CDR3 is 15 amino acids. Germline lookup yields CDR1 SGHAT and CDR2 FQDESV (reference sequence). The V gene end was trimmed by 5 bases and the J gene end by 1 base; junction bases not matched to a gene: 6. CDR3 region: CASSPRDRRNTEAFF. For the CDR3, the DNA is TGTGCCAGCAGCCCCCGGGACAGGCGGAACACTGAAGCTTTCTTT. Using reference TRBV11-1 and TRBJ1-1 for the parts outside the CDR3, the full variable domain is EAEVAQSPRYKITEKSQAVAFWCDPISGHATLYWYRQILGQGPELLVQFQDESVVDDSQLPKDRFSAERLKGVDSTLKIQPAELGDSAMYLCASSPRDRRNTEAFFGQGTRLTVV.

The genes are TRBV19 and TRBJ1-2, with 9 bases matching TRBD1. The CDR3 spans 14 residues. Germline CDR1 and CDR2: LNHDA and SQIVND (reference sequence). With V trimmed by 6 bases and J by 4 bases, 6 bases remained unmatched. The CDR3 DNA follows: TGTGCCAGTAGCGGACAGGGGACATTCTATGGCTACACCTTC. This encodes CASSGQGTFYGYTF.

This chain uses TRBV7-9 with TRBJ2-3; D is ambiguous. Trimming took 4 bases from V and 0 from J, leaving 20 bases between them. Germline V gene data show CDR1 as SEHNR and CDR2 as FQNEAQ (reference sequence). The CDR3 consists of 18 residues. The CDR3 DNA is TGTGCCAGCAGCTCCCTTACCATCTTAGCAGATAGCACAGATACGCAGTATTTT. As protein: CASSSLTILADSTDTQYF.

The J gene is TRBJ1-6, the V gene TRBV5-1; D unclear. Per germline, CDR1 SGHRS and CDR2 YFSETQ. The CDR3 loop spans 18 amino acids. V lost 4 bases, J lost 13 bases, and 30 bases lay in between. The CDR3 here is CASSEVEGVSWSSPPLHF. DNA for the CDR3: TGCGCCAGCAGCGAGGTGGAGGGTGTCTCTTGGAGTTCTCCGCCCCTCCACTTT.

The rearrangement uses TRBV3-1 (or the pseudogene TRBV3-2) and TRBJ2-5; 9 nucleotides match TRBD1. CDR1 and CDR2 (germline): LGHDT, YNNKEL (reference sequence). The CDR3 is made up of 16 amino acids. With 1 base clipped from V and 4 bases from J, the junction kept 7 bases outside the gene matches. DNA for the CDR3: TGTGCCAGCAGCCAAGGGGACAGGGTATGGGGAGAGACCCAGTACTTC. Translated, it gives CASSQGDRVWGETQYF.

The rearrangement joins TRBV4-2 to TRBJ2-1; 12 nucleotides agree with TRBD2. CDR3 length: 16 amino acids. Germline CDR1 is LGHNA and CDR2 is YNFKEQ. Losses at the gene ends were 3 bases for V and 6 bases for J; bases not matched to a gene: 6. CDR3 sequence reads: CASSQRTSGEVNEQFF. CDR3 in DNA: TGTGCCAGCAGCCAGCGGACTAGCGGGGAAGTCAATGAGCAGTTCTTC.

This rearrangement joins TRBV5-1 to TRBJ2-7, with a tentative D call TRBD1 (6 bases). The CDR3 sequence is 13 residues long. Deletions cut 7 bases from V and 4 bases from J, with 15 bases between. CDR1 SGHRS and CDR2 YFSETQ come from the germline V gene. CDR3 bases: TGCGCCAGCGCTCGGGAACAGGGTTACGAGCAGTACTTC. It translates to CASAREQGYEQYF.

This chain uses TRBV9 with TRBJ2-3; perhaps TRBD1 as D (5 bases). CDR1 SGDLS and CDR2 YYNGEE come from the germline V gene. The CDR3 sequence is 15 residues long. Deletions cut 1 base from V and 0 bases from J, with 9 bases between. This CDR3 reads CASSVNGHSTDTQYF. In nucleotides, the CDR3 is TGTGCCAGCAGCGTAAATGGACACAGCACAGATACGCAGTATTTT.

V and J are TRBV9 and TRBJ2-1, with a tentative D call TRBD2 (5 bases). Germline V gene sequence: CDR1 SGDLS, CDR2 YYNGEE. This CDR3 is built from 15 residues. V was pared by 3 bases and J by 6 bases, with 16 bases between. Here the CDR3 reads CASSAELVWVNEQFF. The CDR3 DNA sequence: TGTGCCAGCAGCGCTGAACTAGTCTGGGTCAATGAGCAGTTCTTC.

The chain uses TRBV19 and TRBJ1-4; the match to TRBD1 covers 9 bases. The CDR3 loop spans 14 amino acids. J was trimmed by 7 bases and V by 7 bases; bases with no gene match: 7. CDR1 is LNHDA and CDR2 is SQIVND in the germline V gene (reference sequence). As DNA, the CDR3 is TGTGCCAGTACACCGGGACAGGGCGTTGAAAAACTGTTTTTT. It translates to CASTPGQGVEKLFF.

A few counts support this clone. The CDR3 spells CASSQAEGTANGYTF. In DNA form, the CDR3 reads TGCGCCAGCAGCCAAGCCGAAGGGACAGCAAATGGCTACACCTTC. This sequence joins TRBV5-1 and TRBJ1-2, with 7 positions matching TRBD1. Germline-derived CDR1 and CDR2 are SGHRS and YFSETQ. The V gene end was trimmed by 4 bases and the J gene end by 6 bases; junction bases not matched to a gene: 12. The CDR3 loop spans 15 amino acids.

The chain couples TRBV18 to TRBJ2-7; 10 nucleotides match TRBD1. The CDR3 is 16 residues long. CDR1 is KGHSH and CDR2 is LQKENI in the germline V gene. Unmatched junction bases numbered 6, after V lost 3 bases and J lost 1 base. The CDR3 protein is CASSPQGQGFSYEQYF. The CDR3 DNA sequence: TGTGCCAGCTCACCGCAGGGACAGGGGTTTTCCTACGAGCAGTACTTC.

The chain links TRBV15 to TRBJ2-5; weak D call: TRBD2 (5 bases). Germline CDR1 and CDR2: LNHNV and YYDKDF (reference sequence). V was trimmed by 6 bases and J by 5 bases, leaving 19 bases between them. This CDR3 region has 15 residues. Written as DNA, the CDR3 is TGTGCCACCAGTCCTATCGTGAGGGAGAGGGAGACCCAGTACTTC. Translating gives CATSPIVRERETQYF.

This chain connects TRBV3-1 (or the pseudogene TRBV3-2) to TRBJ2-2; D uncertain. V was clipped by 1 base and J by 2 bases, with 8 bases between them. Germline CDR1 reads LGHDT; CDR2 reads YNNKEL (reference sequence). The CDR3 runs 15 residues. The CDR3 DNA reads as TGTGCCAGCAGCCAAGCCCCGGGTAACACCGGGGAGCTGTTTTTT. Protein sequence: CASSQAPGNTGELFF.

This clone was picked up one time. The CDR3 protein is CASSSGVGDSQYF. CDR3 coding DNA: TGTGCCAGCAGCTCAGGCGTTGGGGACTCGCAGTATTTT. The chain is built from TRBV7-9 and TRBJ2-3, with D perhaps matching TRBD2 (6 bases). The CDR3 extends over 13 amino acids. Germline CDR1 is SEHNR and CDR2 is FQNEAQ (reference sequence). Trimming stripped 4 bases from V and 10 bases from J, with 15 bases between.

The J gene is TRBJ2-5, the V gene TRBV7-9, with 13 bases lining up with TRBD2. This CDR3 has 16 amino acids. V was pared by 5 bases and J by 7 bases, with 10 bases of the junction left unmatched. Germline V lookup: CDR1 SEHNR, CDR2 FQNEAQ (reference sequence). CDR3 protein: CASSQRLAGGLGTQYF. The CDR3 coding sequence is TGTGCCAGCAGCCAACGACTAGCGGGGGGCCTAGGGACCCAGTACTTC.